One T cell receptor beta chain is described in this entry. This clone may be a read error of a much larger clone one base away. The sample is drawn from a study of T-cell reconstitution after alpha-beta-depleted transplantation in children. The CDR3 sequence is 16 residues long. The trim removed 4 bases at V and 9 bases at J, leaving 14 bases unmatched. Unique molecular identifiers were used to barcode this TCRbeta library. MiXCR was run by TCRdb on the PCR reads, yielding one entry per CDR3 protein. The sample lists hundreds of thousands of distinct CDR3 sequences, approximately 16% seen once, with 1.1% in the top ten.

Sample: PBMCs from the stem cell graft donor, taken from the stem cell graft. This clonotype was sampled from a human donor who donated a stem cell graft to a child with acute myeloid leukemia. V and J are TRBV12-3 or TRBV12-4 and TRBJ2-2; 7 positions match TRBD1. For the CDR3, the DNA is TGTGCCAGCAGTTCCGACTCCGGGACAGAAAGCTGGGAGCTGTTTTTT. Protein sequence: CASSSDSGTESWELFF.